This paragraph reports one TCR beta chain. Its target is unknown. This entry is derived from a study of blood T cells in healthy people across ages. Study outcomes and limitations: Naive CD4+ cell counts and diversity both ran higher in long-lived than in aged donors.

A sample-barcoded 5' primer and a J-beta primer mix were used in a second PCR of about 7 to 12 cycles. TCRdb reprocessed the 5' RACE reads with MiXCR, giving one entry per CDR3 protein. The sample comprises some 760,000 distinct CDR3 sequences, around a quarter of which are singletons, and more than 8.5% rests with the top ten. The same sample was also used in a study of T cells of mothers and their children.

The sequenced sample consisted of blood. This receptor was identified in a boy younger than 18 in good health.

The CDR3, as DNA: TGTGCCAGCAGCCAAGAGATTGACAGCCGCTATGGCTACACCTTC. This translates into CASSQEIDSRYGYTF. The chain employs TRBV4-2 and TRBJ1-2, with D possibly being TRBD1 (5 bases). Trimming removed 0 bases at V and 4 bases at J, with 12 bases between. CDR3 length equals 15 residues. Germline CDR1 LGHNA, CDR2 YNFKEQ.